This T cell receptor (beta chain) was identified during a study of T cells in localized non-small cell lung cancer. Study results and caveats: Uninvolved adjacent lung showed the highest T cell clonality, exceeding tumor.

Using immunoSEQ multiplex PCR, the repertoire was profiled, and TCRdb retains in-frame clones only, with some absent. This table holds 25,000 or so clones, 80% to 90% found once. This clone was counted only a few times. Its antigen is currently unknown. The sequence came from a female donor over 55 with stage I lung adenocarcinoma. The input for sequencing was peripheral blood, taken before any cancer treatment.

CDR3 loop: CASSSLAGGKTQYF. In DNA, the CDR3 is TGTGCCAGCAGCTCGCTAGCGGGGGGGAAGACCCAGTACTTC. The chain recombines TRBV13 with TRBJ2-5; 12 bases fit TRBD2. This CDR3 region has 14 residues. CDR1 and CDR2 from the germline V gene are PRHDT and FYEKMQ (reference sequence). Losses at the gene ends were 4 bases for V and 6 bases for J; bases not matched to a gene: 3.